This T cell receptor (beta chain) was recovered during a study of control samples from healthy donors and cancer patients. CDR1 is LNHDA, CDR2 SQIVND, per germline (reference sequence). V was trimmed by 6 bases and J by 1 base, leaving 12 bases between them. This CDR3 has 14 amino acids. Produced via immunoSEQ multiplex PCR; TCRdb's table is partial and in-frame only. Among some 70,000 clones listed, approximately 86% were seen once. Only a few counts were recorded for this clone. The chain uses TRBV19 and TRBJ1-1; D is ambiguous. This TCR was sampled from a man in his sixties in good health. Sequencing was carried out using blood. The CDR3 region is CASSSTFQNTEAFF. The CDR3 DNA reads as TGTGCCAGTAGCAGCACCTTTCAGAACACTGAAGCTTTCTTT.